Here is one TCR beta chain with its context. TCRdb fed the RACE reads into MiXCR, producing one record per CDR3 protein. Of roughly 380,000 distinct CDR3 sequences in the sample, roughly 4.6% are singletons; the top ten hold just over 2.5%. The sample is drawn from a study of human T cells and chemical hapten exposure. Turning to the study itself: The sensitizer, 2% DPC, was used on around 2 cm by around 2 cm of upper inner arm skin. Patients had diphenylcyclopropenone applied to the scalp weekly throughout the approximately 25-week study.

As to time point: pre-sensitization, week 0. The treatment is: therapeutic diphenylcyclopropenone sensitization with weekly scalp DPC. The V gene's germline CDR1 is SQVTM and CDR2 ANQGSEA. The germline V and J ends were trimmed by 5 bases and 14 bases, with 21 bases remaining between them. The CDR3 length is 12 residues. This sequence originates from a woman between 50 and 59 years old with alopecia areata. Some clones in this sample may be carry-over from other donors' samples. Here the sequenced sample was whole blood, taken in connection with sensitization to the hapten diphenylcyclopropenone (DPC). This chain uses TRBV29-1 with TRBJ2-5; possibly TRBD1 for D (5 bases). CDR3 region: CSVRSQGLSEYF. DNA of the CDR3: TGCAGCGTTCGGTCCCAGGGTCTATCTGAATACTTC.